This T cell receptor beta chain was captured in a study of cytomegalovirus exposure and HLA in healthy donors. Study details: Around 87 million unique TCRs, all from HLA-typed donors, were included in an early release of the data.

PCR primers comprised 60 Vbeta and 13 Jbeta primers. Sequencing used immunoSEQ multiplex PCR; TCRdb keeps in-frame clones, though not all of them. In the table there are about 230,000 clones, more than 85% of which are singletons. The germline V gene has CDR1 SGHKS and CDR2 YYEKEE (reference sequence). CDR3 length: 16 residues. V lost 5 bases to trimming and J lost 4 bases; unmatched junction nucleotides: 10. The sequence was obtained from a woman aged 18-29 years in good health and CMV-seronegative. Sequencing was carried out using PBMCs. The chain carries TRBV5-5 and TRBJ2-5; 11 nucleotides match TRBD2. The CDR3 here is CASSSISGGATETQYF. CDR3 sequence (DNA): TGTGCCAGCAGTTCCATTAGCGGGGGGGCCACAGAGACCCAGTACTTC.